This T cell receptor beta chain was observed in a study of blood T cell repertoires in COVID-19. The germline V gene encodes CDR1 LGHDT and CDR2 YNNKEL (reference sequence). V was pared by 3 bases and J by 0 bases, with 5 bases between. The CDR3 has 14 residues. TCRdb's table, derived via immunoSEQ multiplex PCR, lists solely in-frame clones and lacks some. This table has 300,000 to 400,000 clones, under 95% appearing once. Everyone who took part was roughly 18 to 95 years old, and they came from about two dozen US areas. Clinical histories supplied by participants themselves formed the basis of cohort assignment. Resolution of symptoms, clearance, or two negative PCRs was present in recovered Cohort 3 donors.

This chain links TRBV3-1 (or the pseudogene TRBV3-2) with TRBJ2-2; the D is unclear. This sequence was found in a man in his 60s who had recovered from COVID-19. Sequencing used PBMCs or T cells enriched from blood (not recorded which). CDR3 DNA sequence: TGTGCCAGCAGCCATCTAGCGAACACCGGGGAGCTGTTTTTT. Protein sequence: CASSHLANTGELFF.